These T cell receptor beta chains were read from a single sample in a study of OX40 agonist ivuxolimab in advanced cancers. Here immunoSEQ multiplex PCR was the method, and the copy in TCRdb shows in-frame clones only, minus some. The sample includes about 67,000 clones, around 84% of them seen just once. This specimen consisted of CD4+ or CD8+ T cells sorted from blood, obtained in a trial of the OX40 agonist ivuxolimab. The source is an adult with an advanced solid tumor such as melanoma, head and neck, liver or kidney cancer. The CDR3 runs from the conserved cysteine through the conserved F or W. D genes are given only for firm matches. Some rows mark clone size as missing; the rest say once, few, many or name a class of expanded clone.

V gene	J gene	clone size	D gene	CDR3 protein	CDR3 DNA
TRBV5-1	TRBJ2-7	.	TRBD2	CASASGGDYEQYF	TGCGCTTCGGCTAGCGGGGGGGACTACGAGCAGTACTTC
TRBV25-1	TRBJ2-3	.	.	CASSRRDTQYF	TGTGCCAGCTCGAGGAGGGATACGCAGTATTTT
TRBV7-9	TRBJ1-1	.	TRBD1	CASSWGQMNTEAFF	TGTGCCAGCAGCTGGGGACAGATGAACACTGAAGCTTTCTTT
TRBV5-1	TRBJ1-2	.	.	CASSLAEDGHYGYTF	TGCGCCAGCAGCTTAGCTGAGGACGGCCACTATGGCTACACCTTC
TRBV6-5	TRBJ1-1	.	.	CASSTGSLNTEAFF	TGTGCCAGCAGTACAGGATCTCTGAACACTGAAGCTTTCTTT
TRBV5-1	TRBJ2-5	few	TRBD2	CASFQGTSDGETQYF	TGCGCCAGCTTTCAAGGGACTAGCGATGGAGAGACCCAGTACTTC
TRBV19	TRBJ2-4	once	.	CASSIDPGHYIAKNIQYF	TGTGCCAGTAGTATAGACCCGGGACACTACATAGCCAAAAACATTCAGTACTTC
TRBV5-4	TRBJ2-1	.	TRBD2	CASRASGSFNEQFF	TGTGCCAGCAGAGCTAGCGGGAGTTTCAATGAGCAGTTCTTC
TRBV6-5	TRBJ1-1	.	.	CASRRNQNTEAFF	TGTGCCAGCAGGCGGAACCAGAACACTGAAGCTTTCTTT
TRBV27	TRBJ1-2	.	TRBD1	CASSLGQGKRDGYTF	TGTGCCAGCAGTCTAGGACAGGGGAAACGTGATGGCTACACCTTC
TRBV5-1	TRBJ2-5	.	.	CASSLLQGIQETQYF	TGCGCCAGCAGCTTGCTCCAGGGGATCCAAGAGACCCAGTACTTC
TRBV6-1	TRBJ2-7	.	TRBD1	CASSGDRVDGVEYF	TGTGCCAGCAGTGGTGACAGGGTAGATGGGGTGGAGTACTTC
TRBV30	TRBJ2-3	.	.	CAWSSAFGVTDTQYF	TGTGCCTGGAGTTCCGCTTTCGGGGTCACAGATACGCAGTATTTT
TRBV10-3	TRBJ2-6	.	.	CAITAPRTGSGANVLTF	TGTGCCATCACCGCCCCTAGGACGGGCTCTGGGGCCAACGTCCTGACTTTC
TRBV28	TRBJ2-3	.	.	CASSPQNTDTQYF	TGTGCCAGCAGTCCCCAGAACACAGATACGCAGTATTTT
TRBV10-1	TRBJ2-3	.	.	CASPTGGPDTQYF	TGCGCCAGCCCTACTGGGGGCCCAGATACGCAGTATTTT